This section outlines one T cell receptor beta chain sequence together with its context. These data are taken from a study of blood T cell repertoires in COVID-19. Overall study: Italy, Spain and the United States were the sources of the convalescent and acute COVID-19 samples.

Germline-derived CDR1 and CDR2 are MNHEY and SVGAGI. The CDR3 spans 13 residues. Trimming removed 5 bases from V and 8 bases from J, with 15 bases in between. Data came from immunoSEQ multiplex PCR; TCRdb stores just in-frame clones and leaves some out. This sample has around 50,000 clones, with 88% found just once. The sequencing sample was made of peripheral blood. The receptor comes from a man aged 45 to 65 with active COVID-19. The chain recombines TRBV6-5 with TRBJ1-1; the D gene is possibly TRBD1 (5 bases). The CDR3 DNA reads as TGTGCCAGCAGTCACCAGGGAGGTTGGGAAGCTTTCTTT. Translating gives CASSHQGGWEAFF.